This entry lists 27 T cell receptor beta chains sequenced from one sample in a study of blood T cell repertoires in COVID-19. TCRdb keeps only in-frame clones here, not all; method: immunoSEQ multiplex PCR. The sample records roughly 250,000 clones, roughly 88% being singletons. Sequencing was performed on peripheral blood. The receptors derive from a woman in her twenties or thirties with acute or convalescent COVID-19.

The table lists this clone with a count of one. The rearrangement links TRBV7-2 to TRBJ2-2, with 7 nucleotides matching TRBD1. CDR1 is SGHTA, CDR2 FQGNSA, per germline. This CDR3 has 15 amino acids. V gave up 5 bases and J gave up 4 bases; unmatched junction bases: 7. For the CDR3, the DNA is TGTGCCAGCAGCAAAGACAGGGCGGGCACCGGGGAGCTGTTTTTT. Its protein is CASSKDRAGTGELFF.

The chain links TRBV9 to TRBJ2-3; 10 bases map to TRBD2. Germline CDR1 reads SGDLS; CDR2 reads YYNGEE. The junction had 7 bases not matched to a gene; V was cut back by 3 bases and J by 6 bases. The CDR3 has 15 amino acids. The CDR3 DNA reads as TGTGCCAGCAGCGGCTTAGCGGGAGGTGCGGATACGCAGTATTTT. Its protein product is CASSGLAGGADTQYF.

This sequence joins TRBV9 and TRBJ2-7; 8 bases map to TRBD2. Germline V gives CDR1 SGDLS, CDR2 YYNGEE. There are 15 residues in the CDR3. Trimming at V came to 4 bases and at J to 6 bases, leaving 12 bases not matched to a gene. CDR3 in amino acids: CASSPEGSGIFEQYF. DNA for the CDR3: TGTGCCAGCAGCCCCGAGGGTAGCGGGATCTTCGAGCAGTACTTC.

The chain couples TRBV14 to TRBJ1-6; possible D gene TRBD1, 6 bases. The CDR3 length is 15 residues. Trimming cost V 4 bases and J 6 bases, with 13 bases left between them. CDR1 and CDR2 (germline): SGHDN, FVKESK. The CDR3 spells CASSPLDRPNSPLHF. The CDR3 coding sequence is TGTGCCAGCAGCCCCTTGGACAGACCTAATTCACCCCTCCACTTT.

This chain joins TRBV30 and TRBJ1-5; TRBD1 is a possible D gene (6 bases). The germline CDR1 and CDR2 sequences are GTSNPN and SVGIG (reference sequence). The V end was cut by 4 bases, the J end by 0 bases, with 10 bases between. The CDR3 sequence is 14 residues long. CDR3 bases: TGTGCCTGGAAGAACAGGGATAGCAATCAGCCCCAGCATTTT. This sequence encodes CAWKNRDSNQPQHF.

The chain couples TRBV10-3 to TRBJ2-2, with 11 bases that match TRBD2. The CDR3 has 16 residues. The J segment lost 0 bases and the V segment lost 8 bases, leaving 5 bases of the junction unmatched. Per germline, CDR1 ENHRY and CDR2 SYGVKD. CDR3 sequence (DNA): TGTGCCATCCCCCTAGCGGGAGGCACGAACACCGGGGAGCTGTTTTTT. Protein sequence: CAIPLAGGTNTGELFF.

CDR3 sequence (DNA): TGCAGCGTTGAATCGGGGGATGAGCAGTTCTTC. Translation gives CSVESGDEQFF. The rearrangement links TRBV29-1 to TRBJ2-1; the D gene is possibly TRBD2 (6 bases). The CDR3 totals 11 residues. The germline CDR1 and CDR2 sequences are SQVTM and ANQGSEA. Trimming shortened V by 2 bases and J by 8 bases, and 7 bases separated the two germline ends.

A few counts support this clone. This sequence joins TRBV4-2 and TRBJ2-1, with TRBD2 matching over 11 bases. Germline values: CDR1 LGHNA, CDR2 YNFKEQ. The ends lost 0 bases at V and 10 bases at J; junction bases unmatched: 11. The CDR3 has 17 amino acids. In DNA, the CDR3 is TGTGCCAGCAGCCAAGATCGAACTAGCGGGAGTCTCGGGGAGCAGTTCTTC. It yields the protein CASSQDRTSGSLGEQFF.

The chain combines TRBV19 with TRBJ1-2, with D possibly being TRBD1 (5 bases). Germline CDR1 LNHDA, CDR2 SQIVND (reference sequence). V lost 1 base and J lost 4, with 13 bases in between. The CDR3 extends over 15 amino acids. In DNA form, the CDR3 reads TGTGCCAGTAGTATAGCGGGCGACAGCGTCTATGGCTACACCTTC. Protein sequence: CASSIAGDSVYGYTF.

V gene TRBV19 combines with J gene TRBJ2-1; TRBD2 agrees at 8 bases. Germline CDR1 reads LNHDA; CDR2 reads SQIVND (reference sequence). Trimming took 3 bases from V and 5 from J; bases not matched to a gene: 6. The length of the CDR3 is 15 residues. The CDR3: CASSILGGGNNEQFF. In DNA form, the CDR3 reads TGTGCCAGTAGTATTTTAGGCGGGGGGAACAATGAGCAGTTCTTC. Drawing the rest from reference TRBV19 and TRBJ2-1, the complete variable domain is DGGITQSPKYLFRKEGQNVTLSCEQNLNHDAMYWYRQDPGQGLRLIYYSQIVNDFQKGDIAEGYSVSREKKESFPLTVTSAQKNPTAFYLCASSILGGGNNEQFFGPGTRLTVL.

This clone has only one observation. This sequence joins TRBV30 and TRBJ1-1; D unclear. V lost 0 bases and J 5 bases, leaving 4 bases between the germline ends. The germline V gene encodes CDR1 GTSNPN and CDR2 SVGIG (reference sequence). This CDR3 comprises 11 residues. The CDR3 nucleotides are TGTGCCTGGAGTGTCGGGACTGAAGCTTTCTTT. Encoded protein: CAWSVGTEAFF.

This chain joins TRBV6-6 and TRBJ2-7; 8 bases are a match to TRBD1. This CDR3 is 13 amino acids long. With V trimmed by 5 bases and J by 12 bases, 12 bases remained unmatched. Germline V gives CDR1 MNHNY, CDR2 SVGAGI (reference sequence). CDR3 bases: TGTGCCAGCAGTCACGTCCCGGGACAGGTACTGTACTTC. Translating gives CASSHVPGQVLYF.

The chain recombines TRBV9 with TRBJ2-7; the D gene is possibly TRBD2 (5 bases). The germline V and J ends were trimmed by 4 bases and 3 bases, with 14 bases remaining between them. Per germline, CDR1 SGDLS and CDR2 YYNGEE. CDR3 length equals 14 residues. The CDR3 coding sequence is TGTGCCAGCAGCCGGACTGACACTAACTACGAGCAGTACTTC. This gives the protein CASSRTDTNYEQYF. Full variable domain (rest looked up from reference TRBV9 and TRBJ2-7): DSGVTQTPKHLITATGQRVTLRCSPRSGDLSVYWYQQSLDQGLQFLIQYYNGEERAKGNILERFSAQQFPDLHSELNLSSLELGDSALYFCASSRTDTNYEQYFGPGTRLTVT.

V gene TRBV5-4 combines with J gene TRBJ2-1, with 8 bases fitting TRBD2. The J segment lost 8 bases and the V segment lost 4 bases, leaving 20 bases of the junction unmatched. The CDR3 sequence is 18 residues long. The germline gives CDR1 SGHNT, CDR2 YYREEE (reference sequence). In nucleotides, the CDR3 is TGTGCCAGCAGCGCCACTACTAGCGGACGGACTACCGACGATGAGCAGTTCTTC. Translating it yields CASSATTSGRTTDDEQFF.

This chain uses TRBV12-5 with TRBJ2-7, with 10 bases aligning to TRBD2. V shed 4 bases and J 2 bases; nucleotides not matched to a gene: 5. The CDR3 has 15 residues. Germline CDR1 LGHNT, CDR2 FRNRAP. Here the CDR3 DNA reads TGTGCTAGTGGTTGGAAGCGGGAGGGCCCCTACGAGCAGTACTTC. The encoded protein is CASGWKREGPYEQYF.

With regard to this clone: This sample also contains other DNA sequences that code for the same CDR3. CDR3 in amino acids: CASSQGAGDGVYEQYF. The CDR3 region has the DNA TGCGCCAGCAGCCAGGGAGCGGGGGACGGAGTTTACGAGCAGTACTTC. The gene calls are TRBV4-3 and TRBJ2-7, with TRBD2 identical over 8 bases. Germline values: CDR1 LGHNA, CDR2 YSLEER. J was trimmed by 4 bases and V by 3 bases; bases with no gene match: 11. The length of the CDR3 is 16 residues.

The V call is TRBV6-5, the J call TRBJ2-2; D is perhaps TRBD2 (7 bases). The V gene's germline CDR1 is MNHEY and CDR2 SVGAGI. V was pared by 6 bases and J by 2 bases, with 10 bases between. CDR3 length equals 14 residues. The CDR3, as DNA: TGTGCCAGCAGAGCGGGACACAACACCGGGGAGCTGTTTTTT. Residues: CASRAGHNTGELFF.

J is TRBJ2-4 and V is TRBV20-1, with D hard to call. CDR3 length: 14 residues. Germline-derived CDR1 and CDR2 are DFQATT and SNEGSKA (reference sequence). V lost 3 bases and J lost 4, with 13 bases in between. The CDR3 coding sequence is TGCAGTGCTAGTTTACTAAGTGGAAAAAACATTCAGTACTTC. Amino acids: CSASLLSGKNIQYF.

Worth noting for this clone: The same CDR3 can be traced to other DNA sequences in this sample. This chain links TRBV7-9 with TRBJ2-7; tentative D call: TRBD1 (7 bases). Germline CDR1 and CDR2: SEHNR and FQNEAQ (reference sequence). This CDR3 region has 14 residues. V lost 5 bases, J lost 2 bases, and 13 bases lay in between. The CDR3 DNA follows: TGTGCCAGCAGCCCGGGGGACAGTCCCTACGAGCAGTACTTC. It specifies CASSPGDSPYEQYF.

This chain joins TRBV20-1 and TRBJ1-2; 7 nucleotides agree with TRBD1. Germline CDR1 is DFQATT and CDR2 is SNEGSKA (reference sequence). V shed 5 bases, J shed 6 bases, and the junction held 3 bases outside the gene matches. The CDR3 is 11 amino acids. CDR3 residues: CSAVQGDGYTF. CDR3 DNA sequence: TGCAGTGCTGTTCAGGGGGATGGCTACACCTTC.

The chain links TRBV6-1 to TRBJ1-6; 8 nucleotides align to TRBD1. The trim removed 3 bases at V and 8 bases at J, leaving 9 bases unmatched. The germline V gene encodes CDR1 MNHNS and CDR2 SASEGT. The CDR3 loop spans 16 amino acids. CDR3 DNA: TGTGCCAGCAGTGAGTCAGGGGGCGCTGGGGATTCACCCCTCCACTTT. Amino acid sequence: CASSESGGAGDSPLHF.

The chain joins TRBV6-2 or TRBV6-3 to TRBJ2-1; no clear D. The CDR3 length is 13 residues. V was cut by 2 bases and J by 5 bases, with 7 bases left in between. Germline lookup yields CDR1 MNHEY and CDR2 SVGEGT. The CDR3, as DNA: TGTGCCAGCAGTTACGCCAGAAACAATGAGCAGTTCTTC. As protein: CASSYARNNEQFF.

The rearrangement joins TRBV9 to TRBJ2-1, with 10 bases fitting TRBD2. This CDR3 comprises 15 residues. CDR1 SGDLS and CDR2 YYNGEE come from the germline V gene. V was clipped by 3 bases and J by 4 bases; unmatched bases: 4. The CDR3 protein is CASSDGLAVYNEQFF. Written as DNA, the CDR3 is TGTGCCAGCAGCGATGGACTAGCGGTATACAATGAGCAGTTCTTC. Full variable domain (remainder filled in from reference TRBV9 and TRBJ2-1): DSGVTQTPKHLITATGQRVTLRCSPRSGDLSVYWYQQSLDQGLQFLIQYYNGEERAKGNILERFSAQQFPDLHSELNLSSLELGDSALYFCASSDGLAVYNEQFFGPGTRLTVL.

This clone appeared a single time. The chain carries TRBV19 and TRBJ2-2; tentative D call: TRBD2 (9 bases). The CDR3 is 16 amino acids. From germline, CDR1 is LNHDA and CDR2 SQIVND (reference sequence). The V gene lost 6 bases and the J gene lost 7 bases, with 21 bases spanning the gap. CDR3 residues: CASSRGLAGSGGELFF. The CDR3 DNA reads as TGTGCCAGTAGCAGGGGGCTAGCGGGATCGGGCGGGGAGCTGTTTTTT.

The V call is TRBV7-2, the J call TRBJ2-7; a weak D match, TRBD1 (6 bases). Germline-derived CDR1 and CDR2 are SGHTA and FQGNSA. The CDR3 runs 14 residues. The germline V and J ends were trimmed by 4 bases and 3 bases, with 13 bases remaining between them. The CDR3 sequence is CASSSPGQNYEQYF. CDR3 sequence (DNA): TGTGCCAGCAGCTCTCCGGGACAAAACTACGAGCAGTACTTC. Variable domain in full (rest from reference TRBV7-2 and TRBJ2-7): GAGVSQSPSNKVTEKGKDVELRCDPISGHTALYWYRQSLGQGLEFLIYFQGNSAPDKSGLPSDRFSAERTGGSVSTLTIQRTQQEDSAVYLCASSSPGQNYEQYFGPGTRLTVT.

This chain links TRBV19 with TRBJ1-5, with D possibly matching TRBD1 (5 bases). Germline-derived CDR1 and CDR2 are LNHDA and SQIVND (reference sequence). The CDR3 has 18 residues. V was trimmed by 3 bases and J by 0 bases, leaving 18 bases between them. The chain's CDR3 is CASSILIGVTDSNQPQHF. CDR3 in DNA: TGTGCCAGTAGTATTTTGATAGGTGTGACAGATAGCAATCAGCCCCAGCATTTT.

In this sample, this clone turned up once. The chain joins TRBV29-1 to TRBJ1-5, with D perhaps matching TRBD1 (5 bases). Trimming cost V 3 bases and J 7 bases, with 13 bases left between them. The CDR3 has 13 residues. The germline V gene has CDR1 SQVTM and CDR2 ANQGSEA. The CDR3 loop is CSVEASQGQPQHF. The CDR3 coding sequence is TGCAGCGTTGAGGCCTCGCAGGGACAGCCCCAGCATTTT.